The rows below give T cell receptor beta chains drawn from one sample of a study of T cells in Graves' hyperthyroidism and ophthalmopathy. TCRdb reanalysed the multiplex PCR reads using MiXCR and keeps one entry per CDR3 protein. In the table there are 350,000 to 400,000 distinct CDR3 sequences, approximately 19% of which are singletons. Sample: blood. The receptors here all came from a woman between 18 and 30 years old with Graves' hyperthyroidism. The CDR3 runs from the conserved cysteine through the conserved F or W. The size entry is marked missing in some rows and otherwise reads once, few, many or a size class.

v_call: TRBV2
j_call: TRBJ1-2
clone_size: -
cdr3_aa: CASSDSVYYGYTF

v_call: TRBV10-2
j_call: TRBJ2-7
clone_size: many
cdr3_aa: CASRRGSYEQYF

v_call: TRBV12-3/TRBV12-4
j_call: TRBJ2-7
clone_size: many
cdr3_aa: CASSFWDSEQYF

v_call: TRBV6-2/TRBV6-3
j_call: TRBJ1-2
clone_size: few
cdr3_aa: CASSYSTRGNYGYTF

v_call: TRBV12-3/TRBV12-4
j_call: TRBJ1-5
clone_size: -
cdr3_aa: CASREPSSPSNQPQHF

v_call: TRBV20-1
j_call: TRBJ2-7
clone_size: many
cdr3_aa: CSAPTGGAGPYEQYF

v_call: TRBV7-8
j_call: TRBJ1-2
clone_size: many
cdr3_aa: CASSPEPDRGYTF

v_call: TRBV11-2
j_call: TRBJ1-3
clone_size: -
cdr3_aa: CASSSPVDRGENTIYF

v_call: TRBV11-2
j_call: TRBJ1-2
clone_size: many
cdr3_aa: CASSSQAPHYGYTF

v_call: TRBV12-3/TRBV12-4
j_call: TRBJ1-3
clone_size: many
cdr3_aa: CASSLRRPSGNTIYF

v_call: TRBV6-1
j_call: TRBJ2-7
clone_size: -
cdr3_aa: CASSEFTVSYEQYF

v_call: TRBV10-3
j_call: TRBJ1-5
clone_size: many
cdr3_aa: CAISEDINQPQHF

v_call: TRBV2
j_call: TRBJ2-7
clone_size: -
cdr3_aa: CASSAQGGSYEQYF

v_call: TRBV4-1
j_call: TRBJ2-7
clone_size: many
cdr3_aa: CASSQEPTGGGAGYEQYF

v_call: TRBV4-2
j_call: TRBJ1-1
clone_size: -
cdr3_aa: CASSIQGGDAFF

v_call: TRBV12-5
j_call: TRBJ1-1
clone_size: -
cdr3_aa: CASGFGRGTEAFF

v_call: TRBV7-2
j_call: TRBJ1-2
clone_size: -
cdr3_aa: CASSARDRDDYATFLHGYTF

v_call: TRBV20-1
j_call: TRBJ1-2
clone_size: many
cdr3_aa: CSARDPYHSPYTF

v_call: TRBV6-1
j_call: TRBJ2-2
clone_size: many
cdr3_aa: CASRNLQGTRTGELFF

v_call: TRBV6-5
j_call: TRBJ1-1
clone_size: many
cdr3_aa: CASVYPGSTLTEAFF

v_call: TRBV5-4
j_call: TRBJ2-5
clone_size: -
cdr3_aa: CASSLRFWGWGETQYF

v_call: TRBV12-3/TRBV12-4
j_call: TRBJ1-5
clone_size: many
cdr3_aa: CASKPGGADNQPQHF

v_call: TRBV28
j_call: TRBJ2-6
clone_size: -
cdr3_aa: CASSPPAGDYSGANVLTF

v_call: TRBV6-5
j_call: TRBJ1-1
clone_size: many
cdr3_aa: CASSYSTAQNTEAFF

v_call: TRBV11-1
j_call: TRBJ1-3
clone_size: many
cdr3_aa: CASSLSGNTIYF

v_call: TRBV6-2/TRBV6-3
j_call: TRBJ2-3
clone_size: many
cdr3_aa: CASRHGGTSGGVNTQYF

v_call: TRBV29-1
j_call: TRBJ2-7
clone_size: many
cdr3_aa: CSVVAGSSYEQYF

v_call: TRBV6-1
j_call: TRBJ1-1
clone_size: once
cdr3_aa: CASRTQGGPEAFF

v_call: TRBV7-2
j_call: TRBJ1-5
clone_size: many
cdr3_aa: CASSSQGVDNQPQHF

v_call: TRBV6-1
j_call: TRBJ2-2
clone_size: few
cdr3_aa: CASSGPGTGNENTGELFF

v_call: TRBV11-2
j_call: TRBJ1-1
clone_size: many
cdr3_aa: CASSQTRQAFF

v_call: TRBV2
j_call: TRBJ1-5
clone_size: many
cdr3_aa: CASSERTDNQPQHF

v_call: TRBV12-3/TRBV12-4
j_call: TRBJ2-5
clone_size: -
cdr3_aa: CASSVPGTGKPQYF

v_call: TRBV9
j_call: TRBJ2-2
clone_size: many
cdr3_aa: CASSVVAGGLTGELFF

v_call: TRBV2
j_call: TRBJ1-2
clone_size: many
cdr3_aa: CASNTGVYGYTF

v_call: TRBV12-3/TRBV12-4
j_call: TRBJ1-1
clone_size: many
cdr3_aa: CASSFVGYSEAFF

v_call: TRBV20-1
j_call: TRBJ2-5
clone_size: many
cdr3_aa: CSAGGDETQYF

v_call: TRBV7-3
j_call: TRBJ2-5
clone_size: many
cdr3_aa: CASSFSGGIQETQYF

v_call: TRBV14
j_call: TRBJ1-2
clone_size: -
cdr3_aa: CASSQGQGASDYGYTF

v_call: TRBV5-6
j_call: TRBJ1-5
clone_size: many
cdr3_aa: CASSPRDRKNQPQHF

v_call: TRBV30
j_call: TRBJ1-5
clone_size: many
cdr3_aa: CAWSGQTNQPQHF

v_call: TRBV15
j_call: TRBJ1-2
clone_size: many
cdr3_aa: CATSRDSPGASGYTF